What follows are 12 T cell receptor beta chains derived from one specimen sequenced in a study of CD8 T cells in ankylosing spondylitis. Study-wide findings and caveats: A TCR beta motif of about eight highly homologous variants appeared characteristic of ankylosing spondylitis blood.

Antigens of these TCRs are unknown. A single record per CDR3 protein comes from TCRdb applying MiXCR to the 5' RACE reads. The table records fewer than 550,000 distinct CDR3 sequences, about 5% of them present only once. The sequenced sample consisted of blood, either unsorted or a sorted T cell fraction (not recorded which). These receptors all stem from a male donor with ankylosing spondylitis.

This clonotype has a count of ten or more. The CDR3 DNA is TGCAGCGTTTGGGCCTACACTGAAGCTTTCTTT. Translation: CSVWAYTEAFF. V and J are TRBV29-1 and TRBJ1-1; D gene uncertain. The ends were cut back, 5 bases at V and 3 bases at J, with 7 bases in the middle. Germline-derived CDR1 and CDR2 are SQVTM and ANQGSEA. The length of the CDR3 is 11 residues. The entire variable domain, with the rest obtained from reference TRBV29-1 and TRBJ1-1, is as follows: SAVISQKPSRDICQRGTSLTIQCQVDSQVTMMFWYRQQPGQSLTLIATANQGSEATYESGFVIDKFPISRPNLTFSTLTVSNMSPEDSSIYLCSVWAYTEAFFGQGTRLTVV.

This clonotype was recorded many times. The rearrangement links TRBV6-2 or TRBV6-3 to TRBJ2-7; D is uncertain. Germline lookup yields CDR1 MNHEY and CDR2 SVGEGT. The CDR3 is made up of 12 amino acids. Trimming left V 2 bases short and J 6 bases short, with 8 bases between. CDR3 region: CASSYPLREQYF. CDR3 bases: TGTGCCAGCAGTTACCCCCTCCGCGAGCAGTACTTC.

Many counts were recorded for this clonotype. The rearrangement joins TRBV29-1 to TRBJ2-2; no reliable D call. CDR1 is SQVTM and CDR2 is ANQGSEA in the germline V gene. The V end lost 3 bases, the J end lost 6 bases, and 11 bases lay between the germline ends. The CDR3 covers 13 residues. Here the CDR3 DNA reads TGCAGCGTTGATATTAGTACCGCCGGGGAGCTGTTTTTT. Residues: CSVDISTAGELFF.

This clonotype was counted many times. The chain uses TRBV28 and TRBJ2-3; D perhaps matches TRBD2 (6 bases). The CDR3 consists of 15 residues. V gave up 6 bases and J gave up 0 bases, with 13 bases separating them. CDR1 is MDHEN and CDR2 is SYDVKM in the germline V gene. CDR3 nucleotide sequence: TGTGCCAGCAGGATCGCGGGACTTAGCACAGATACGCAGTATTTT. It translates to CASRIAGLSTDTQYF.

This clonotype occurred many times. The V and J genes are TRBV5-1 and TRBJ2-1; 9 bases line up with TRBD1. Germline V gene data show CDR1 as SGHRS and CDR2 as YFSETQ. CDR3 length equals 15 residues. The V segment lost 4 bases and the J segment 3 bases; nucleotides outside the gene matches: 5. The DNA for the CDR3 is TGCGCCAGCAGCATACAGGGGGCGATCTACAATGAGCAGTTCTTC. Translation: CASSIQGAIYNEQFF.

This clonotype appeared many times. This chain links TRBV28 with TRBJ1-5; D is perhaps TRBD1 (6 bases). V lost 6 bases and J lost 6, with 15 bases in between. The germline CDR1 and CDR2 sequences are MDHEN and SYDVKM. The CDR3 loop spans 14 amino acids. In DNA, the CDR3 is TGTGCCAGCAGCCCCGGGACATGGAGTCAGCCCCAGCATTTT. It specifies CASSPGTWSQPQHF. The entire variable domain, with the rest obtained from reference TRBV28 and TRBJ1-5, is as follows: DVKVTQSSRYLVKRTGEKVFLECVQDMDHENMFWYRQDPGLGLRLIYFSYDVKMKEKGDIPEGYSVSREKKERFSLILESASTNQTSMYLCASSPGTWSQPQHFGDGTRLSIL.

The table lists this clonotype with many counts. V is TRBV11-1 and J is TRBJ2-3; D gene unclear. Germline CDR1 reads SGHAT; CDR2 reads FQDESV (reference sequence). V was shortened by 1 base and J by 3 bases, with 11 bases between the two germline ends. The length of the CDR3 is 15 residues. This chain's CDR3 is CASSLVMRVTDTQYF. The CDR3 nucleotides read TGTGCCAGCAGCTTAGTGATGCGCGTGACAGATACGCAGTATTTT.

This clonotype was observed at least ten times. The chain recombines TRBV6-2 or TRBV6-3 with TRBJ2-5; D uncertain. CDR1 and CDR2 (germline): MNHEY, SVGEGT. This CDR3 is 12 amino acids long. V lost 8 bases to trimming and J lost 2 bases, with 9 bases between them. The DNA of the CDR3 is TGTGCCAGCTCCGGAACTCAAGAGACCCAGTACTTC. It yields the protein CASSGTQETQYF.

This clonotype was observed many times. This chain connects TRBV20-1 to TRBJ2-3, with TRBD1 matching over 7 bases. Germline loops: CDR1 DFQATT, CDR2 SNEGSKA (reference sequence). The CDR3 totals 15 residues. Trimming cost V 1 base and J 3 bases; bases outside gene matches: 7. The CDR3: CSARAVRGRTDTQYF. The CDR3 nucleotides read TGCAGTGCTAGAGCAGTGAGGGGGCGGACAGATACGCAGTATTTT.

This clonotype was observed at least ten times. This chain joins TRBV12-3 or TRBV12-4 and TRBJ2-7; D gene unclear. The CDR3 sequence is 11 residues long. Deletions cut 4 bases from V and 7 bases from J, with 8 bases between. For the CDR3, the DNA is TGTGCCAGCAGTTCCTCGAGGGAGCAGTACTTC. It encodes CASSSSREQYF.

The chain combines TRBV12-3 or TRBV12-4 with TRBJ2-1, with D possibly TRBD2 on 6 matching bases. The length of the CDR3 is 15 residues. The V gene lost 3 bases and the J gene lost 4 bases, with 13 bases spanning the gap. CDR3 bases: TGTGCCAGCAGTTTCCACGGGAGAAGTTACAATGAGCAGTTCTTC. As protein: CASSFHGRSYNEQFF.

The gene calls are TRBV16 and TRBJ1-4; D ambiguous. Trimming shortened V by 3 bases and J by 2 bases, and 13 bases separated the two germline ends. The germline CDR1 and CDR2 sequences are KGHSY and FQNENV. The CDR3 consists of 16 residues. The CDR3 sequence: CASSQSLSVTNEKLFF. The CDR3 coding sequence is TGTGCCAGCAGCCAGAGTTTGTCCGTTACTAATGAAAAACTGTTTTTT.